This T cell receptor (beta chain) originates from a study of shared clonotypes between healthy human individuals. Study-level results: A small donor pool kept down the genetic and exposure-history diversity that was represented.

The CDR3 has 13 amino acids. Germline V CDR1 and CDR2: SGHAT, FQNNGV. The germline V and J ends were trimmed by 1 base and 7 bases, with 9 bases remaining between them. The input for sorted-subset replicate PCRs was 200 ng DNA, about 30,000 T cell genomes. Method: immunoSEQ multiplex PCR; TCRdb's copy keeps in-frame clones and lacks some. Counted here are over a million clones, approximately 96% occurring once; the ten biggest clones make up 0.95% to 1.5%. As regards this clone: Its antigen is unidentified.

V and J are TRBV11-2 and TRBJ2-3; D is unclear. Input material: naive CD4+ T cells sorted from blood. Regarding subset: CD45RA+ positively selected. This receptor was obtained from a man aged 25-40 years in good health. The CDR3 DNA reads TGTGCCAGCAGCTTAGGGCTTGGATATACGCAGTATTTT. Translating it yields CASSLGLGYTQYF.